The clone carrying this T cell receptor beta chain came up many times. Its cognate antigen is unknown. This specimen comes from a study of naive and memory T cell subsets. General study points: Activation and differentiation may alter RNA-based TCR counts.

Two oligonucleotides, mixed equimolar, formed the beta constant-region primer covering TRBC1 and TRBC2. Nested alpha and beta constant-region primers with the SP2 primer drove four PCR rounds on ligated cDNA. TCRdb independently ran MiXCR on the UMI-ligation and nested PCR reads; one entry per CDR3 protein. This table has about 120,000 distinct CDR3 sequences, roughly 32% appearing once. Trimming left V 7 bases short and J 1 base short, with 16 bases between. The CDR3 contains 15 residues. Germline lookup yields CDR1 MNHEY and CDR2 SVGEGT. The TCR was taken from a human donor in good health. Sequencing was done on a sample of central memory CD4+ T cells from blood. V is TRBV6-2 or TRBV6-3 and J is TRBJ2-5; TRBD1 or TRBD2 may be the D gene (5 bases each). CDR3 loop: CASNSPGRSQETQYF. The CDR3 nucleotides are TGTGCCAGCAACTCCCCGGGACGGTCCCAAGAGACCCAGTACTTC.